The clone carrying this T cell receptor beta chain was counted between two and nine times. No antigen is known for it. The data stem from a study of CD8+CD57+ T cells in acquired aplastic anemia. Study-wide background: Sorted CD4+ and CD8+ cells yielded about 3 ug of DNA on average.

Individuals selected for sequencing had exhibited CD8+CD57+ cell expansion on flow cytometry. At blood sampling, none of the patients had yet received therapy. Germline loops: CDR1 LNHNV, CDR2 YYDKDF (reference sequence). CDR3 size: 13 residues. Trimming shortened V by 9 bases and J by 1 base, and 12 bases separated the two germline ends. Using genomic DNA as the template, TCR beta VDJ and CDR3 profiling was carried out. Each CDR3 protein is one row after TCRdb ran MiXCR on the reads. The sample has 150,000 to 200,000 distinct CDR3 sequences, roughly 50% seen once. Whole-study findings and limits: Found in both controls and patients were around 29 CD8+ CDR3 sequences.

Sequenced input: sorted CD4+, CD8+, or CD8+CD57+ T cells (not recorded which) from PBMCs. The J gene is TRBJ1-1, the V gene TRBV15; no firm D call. The sequence came from a human donor with aplastic anemia. The CDR3: CATRIMGNTEAFF. The CDR3 bases are TGTGCCACTCGAATCATGGGGAACACTGAAGCTTTCTTT.